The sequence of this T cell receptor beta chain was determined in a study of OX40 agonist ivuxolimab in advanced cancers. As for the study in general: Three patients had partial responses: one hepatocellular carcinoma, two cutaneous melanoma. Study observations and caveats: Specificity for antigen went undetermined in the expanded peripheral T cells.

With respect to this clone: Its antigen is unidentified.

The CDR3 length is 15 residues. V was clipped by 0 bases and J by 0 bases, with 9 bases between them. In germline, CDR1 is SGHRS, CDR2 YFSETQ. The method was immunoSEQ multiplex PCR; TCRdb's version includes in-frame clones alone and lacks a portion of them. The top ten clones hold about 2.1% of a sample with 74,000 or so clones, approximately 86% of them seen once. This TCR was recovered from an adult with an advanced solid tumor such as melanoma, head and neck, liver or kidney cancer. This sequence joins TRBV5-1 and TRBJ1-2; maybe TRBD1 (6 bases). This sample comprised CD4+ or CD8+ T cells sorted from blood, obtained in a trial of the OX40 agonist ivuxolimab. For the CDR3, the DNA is TGCGCCAGCAGCTTGGCCAGGGGATCTAACTATGGCTACACCTTC. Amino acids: CASSLARGSNYGYTF.